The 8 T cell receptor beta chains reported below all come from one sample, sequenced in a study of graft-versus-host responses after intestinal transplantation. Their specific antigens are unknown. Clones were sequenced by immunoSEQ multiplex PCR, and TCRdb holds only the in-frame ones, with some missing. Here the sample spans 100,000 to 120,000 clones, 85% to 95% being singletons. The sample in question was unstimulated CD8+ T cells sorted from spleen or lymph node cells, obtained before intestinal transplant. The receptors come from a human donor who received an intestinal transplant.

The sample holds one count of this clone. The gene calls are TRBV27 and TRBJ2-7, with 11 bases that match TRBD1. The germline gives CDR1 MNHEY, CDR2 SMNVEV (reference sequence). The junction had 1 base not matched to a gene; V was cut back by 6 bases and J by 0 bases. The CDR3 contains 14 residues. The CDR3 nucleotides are TGTGCCAGCAGCGGACAGGGGGCCTCCTACGAGCAGTACTTC. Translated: CASSGQGASYEQYF.

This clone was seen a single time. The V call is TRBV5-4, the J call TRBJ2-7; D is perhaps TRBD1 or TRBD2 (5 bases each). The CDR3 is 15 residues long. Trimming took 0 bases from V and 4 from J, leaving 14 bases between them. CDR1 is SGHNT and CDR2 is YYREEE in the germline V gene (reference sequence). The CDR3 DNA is TGTGCCAGCAGCTTGGGTGGGGGACGGGGATACGAGCAGTACTTC. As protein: CASSLGGGRGYEQYF.

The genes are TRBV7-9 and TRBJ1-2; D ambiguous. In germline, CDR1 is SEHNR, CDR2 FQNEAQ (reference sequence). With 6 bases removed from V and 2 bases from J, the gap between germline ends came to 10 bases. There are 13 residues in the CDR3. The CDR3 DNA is TGTGCCAGCAGGGACGGGATGAACTATGGCTACACCTTC. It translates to CASRDGMNYGYTF.

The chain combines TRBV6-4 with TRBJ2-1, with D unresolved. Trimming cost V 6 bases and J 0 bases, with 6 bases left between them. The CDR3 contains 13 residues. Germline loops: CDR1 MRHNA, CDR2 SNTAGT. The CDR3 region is CASSSGSYNEQFF. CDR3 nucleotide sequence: TGTGCCAGCAGCTCGGGCTCCTACAATGAGCAGTTCTTC.

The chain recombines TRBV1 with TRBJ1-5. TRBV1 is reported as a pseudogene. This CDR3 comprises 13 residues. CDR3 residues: CTSSLNLGQPQHF. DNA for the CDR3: TGCACCAGCAGCCTTAACCTGGGACAGCCCCAGCATTTT.

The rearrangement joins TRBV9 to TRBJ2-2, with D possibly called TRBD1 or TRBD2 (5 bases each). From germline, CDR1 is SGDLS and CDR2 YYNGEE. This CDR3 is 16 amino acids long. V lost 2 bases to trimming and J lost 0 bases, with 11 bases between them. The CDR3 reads CASSVWDHANTGELFF. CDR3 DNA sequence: TGTGCCAGCAGCGTGTGGGACCACGCGAACACCGGGGAGCTGTTTTTT.

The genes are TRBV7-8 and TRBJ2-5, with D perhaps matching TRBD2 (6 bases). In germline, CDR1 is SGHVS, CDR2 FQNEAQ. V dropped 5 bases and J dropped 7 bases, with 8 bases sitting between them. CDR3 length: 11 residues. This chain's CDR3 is CASSQEGTQYF. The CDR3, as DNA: TGTGCCAGCAGCCAGGAGGGGACCCAGTACTTC.

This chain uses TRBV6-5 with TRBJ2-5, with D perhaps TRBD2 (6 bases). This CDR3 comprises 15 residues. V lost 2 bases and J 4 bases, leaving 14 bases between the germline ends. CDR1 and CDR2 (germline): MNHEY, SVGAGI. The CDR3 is CASSYRGGGRETQYF. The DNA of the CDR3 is TGTGCCAGCAGTTACCGTGGGGGAGGTCGAGAGACCCAGTACTTC.